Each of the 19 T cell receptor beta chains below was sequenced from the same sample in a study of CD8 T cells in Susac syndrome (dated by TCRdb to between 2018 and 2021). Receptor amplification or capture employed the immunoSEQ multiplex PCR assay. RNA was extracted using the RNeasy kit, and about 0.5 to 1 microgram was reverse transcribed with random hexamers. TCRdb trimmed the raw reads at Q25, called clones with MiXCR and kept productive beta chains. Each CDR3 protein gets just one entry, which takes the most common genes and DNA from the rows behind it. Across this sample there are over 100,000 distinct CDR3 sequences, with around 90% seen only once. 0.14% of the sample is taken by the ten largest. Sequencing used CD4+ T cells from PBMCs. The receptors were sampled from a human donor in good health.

CDR3 DNA sequence: TGCAGTGCGATCCACAGTAGACCCTACGAGCAGTACTTC. This translates into CSAIHSRPYEQYF. This chain joins TRBV20-1 and TRBJ2-7; D is undetermined. From germline, CDR1 is DFQATT and CDR2 SNEGSKA (reference sequence). Between the trimmed V and J ends, which lost 6 bases and 2 bases, there was a span of 14 bases. The CDR3 is 13 amino acids.

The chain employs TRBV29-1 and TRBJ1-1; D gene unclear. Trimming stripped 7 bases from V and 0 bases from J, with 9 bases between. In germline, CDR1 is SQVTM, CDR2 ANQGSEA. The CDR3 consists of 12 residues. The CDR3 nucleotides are TGCAGCGCCTTTACAGTGAACACTGAAGCTTTCTTT. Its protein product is CSAFTVNTEAFF.

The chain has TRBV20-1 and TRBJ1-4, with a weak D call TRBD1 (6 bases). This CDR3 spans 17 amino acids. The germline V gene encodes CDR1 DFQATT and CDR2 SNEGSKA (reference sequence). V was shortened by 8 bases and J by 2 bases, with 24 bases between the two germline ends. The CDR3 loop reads CSPVHPRGGLTNEKLFF. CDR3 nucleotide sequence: TGCAGTCCTGTTCACCCCCGGGGGGGCTTGACTAATGAAAAACTGTTTTTT.

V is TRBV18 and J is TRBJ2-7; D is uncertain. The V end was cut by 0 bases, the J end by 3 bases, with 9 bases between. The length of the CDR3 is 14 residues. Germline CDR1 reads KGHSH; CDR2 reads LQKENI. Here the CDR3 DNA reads TGTGCCAGCTCACCACCAAACAGCAACTACGAGCAGTACTTC. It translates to CASSPPNSNYEQYF.

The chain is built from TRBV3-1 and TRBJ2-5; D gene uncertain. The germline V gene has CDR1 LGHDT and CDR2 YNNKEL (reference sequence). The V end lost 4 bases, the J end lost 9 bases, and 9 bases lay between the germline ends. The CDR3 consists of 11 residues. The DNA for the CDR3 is TGTGCCAGCAGCCTTAAATCGGCCCAGTACTTC. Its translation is CASSLKSAQYF.

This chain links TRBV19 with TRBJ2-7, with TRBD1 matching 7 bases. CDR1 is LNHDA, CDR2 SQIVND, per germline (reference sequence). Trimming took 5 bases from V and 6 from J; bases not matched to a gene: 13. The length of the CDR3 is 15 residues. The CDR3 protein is CASSVDREVTGEQYF. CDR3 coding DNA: TGTGCCAGTAGTGTTGACAGGGAAGTTACGGGCGAGCAGTACTTC.

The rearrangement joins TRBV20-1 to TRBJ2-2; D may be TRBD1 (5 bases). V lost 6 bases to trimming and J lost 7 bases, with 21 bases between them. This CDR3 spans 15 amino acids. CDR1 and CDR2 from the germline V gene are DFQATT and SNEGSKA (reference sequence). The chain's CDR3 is CSAPSPDIRHGELFF. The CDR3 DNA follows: TGCAGTGCCCCAAGCCCGGACATCAGGCACGGGGAGCTGTTTTTT.

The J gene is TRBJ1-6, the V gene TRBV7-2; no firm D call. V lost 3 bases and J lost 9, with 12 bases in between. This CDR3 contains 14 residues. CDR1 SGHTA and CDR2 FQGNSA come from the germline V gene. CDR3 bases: TGTGCCAGCAGCTTTGTGGGCCAGACTTCACCCCTCCACTTT. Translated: CASSFVGQTSPLHF.

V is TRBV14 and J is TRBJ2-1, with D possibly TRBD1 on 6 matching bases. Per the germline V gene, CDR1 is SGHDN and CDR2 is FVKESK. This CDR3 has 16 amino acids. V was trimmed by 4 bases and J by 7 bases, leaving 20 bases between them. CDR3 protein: CASSPSQRVDRNEQFF. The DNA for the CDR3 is TGTGCCAGCAGCCCCTCACAGAGAGTAGACAGGAATGAGCAGTTCTTC.

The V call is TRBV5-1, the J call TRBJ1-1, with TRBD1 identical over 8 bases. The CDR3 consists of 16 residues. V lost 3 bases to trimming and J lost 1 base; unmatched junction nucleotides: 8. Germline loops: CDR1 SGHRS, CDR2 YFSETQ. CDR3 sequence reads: CASSWGDRGGNTEAFF. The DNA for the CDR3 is TGCGCCAGCAGCTGGGGTGACAGGGGCGGGAACACTGAAGCTTTCTTT.

For the CDR3, the DNA is TGTGCCACCAGTGAGGGGACCGGGGAGCTGTTTTTT. Translation: CATSEGTGELFF. The gene calls are TRBV24-1 and TRBJ2-2; D call uncertain. With 4 bases removed from V and 5 bases from J, the gap between germline ends came to 4 bases. The germline gives CDR1 KGHDR, CDR2 SFDVKD. The CDR3 is made up of 12 amino acids.

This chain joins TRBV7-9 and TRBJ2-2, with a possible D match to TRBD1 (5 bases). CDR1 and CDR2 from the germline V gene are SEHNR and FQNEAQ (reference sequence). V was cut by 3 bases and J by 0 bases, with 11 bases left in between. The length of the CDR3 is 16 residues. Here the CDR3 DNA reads TGTGCCAGCAGCTTGGTTGGGGCCACGAACACCGGGGAGCTGTTTTTT. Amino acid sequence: CASSLVGATNTGELFF.

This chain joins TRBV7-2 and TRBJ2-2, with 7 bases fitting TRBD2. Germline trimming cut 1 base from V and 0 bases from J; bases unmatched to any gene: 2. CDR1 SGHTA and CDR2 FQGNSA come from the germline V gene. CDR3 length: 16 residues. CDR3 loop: CASSLVAGANTGELFF. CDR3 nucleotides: TGTGCCAGCAGCTTAGTGGCGGGGGCGAACACCGGGGAGCTGTTTTTT. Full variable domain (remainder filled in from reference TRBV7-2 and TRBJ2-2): GAGVSQSPSNKVTEKGKDVELRCDPISGHTALYWYRQSLGQGLEFLIYFQGNSAPDKSGLPSDRFSAERTGGSVSTLTIQRTQQEDSAVYLCASSLVAGANTGELFFGEGSRLTVL.

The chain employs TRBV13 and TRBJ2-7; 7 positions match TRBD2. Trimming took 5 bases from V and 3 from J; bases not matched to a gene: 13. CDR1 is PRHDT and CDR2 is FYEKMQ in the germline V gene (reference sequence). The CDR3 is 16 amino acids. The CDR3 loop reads CASSPGRVVKGYEQYF. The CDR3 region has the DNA TGTGCCAGCAGCCCGGGGAGGGTCGTTAAAGGCTACGAGCAGTACTTC.

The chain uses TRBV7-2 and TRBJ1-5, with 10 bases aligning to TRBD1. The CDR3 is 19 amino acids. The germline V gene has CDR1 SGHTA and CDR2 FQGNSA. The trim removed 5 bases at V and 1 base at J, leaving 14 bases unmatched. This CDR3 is CASSLERTGGRRSNQPQHF. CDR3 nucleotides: TGTGCCAGCAGCCTTGAGAGGACAGGGGGTAGGAGAAGCAATCAGCCCCAGCATTTT.

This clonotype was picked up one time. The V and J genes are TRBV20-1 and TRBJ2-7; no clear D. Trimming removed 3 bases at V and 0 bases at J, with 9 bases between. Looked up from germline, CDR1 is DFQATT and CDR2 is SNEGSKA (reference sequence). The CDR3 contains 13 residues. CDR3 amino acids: CSASDRSSYEQYF. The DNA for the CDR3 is TGCAGTGCTAGTGATCGGAGCTCCTACGAGCAGTACTTC.

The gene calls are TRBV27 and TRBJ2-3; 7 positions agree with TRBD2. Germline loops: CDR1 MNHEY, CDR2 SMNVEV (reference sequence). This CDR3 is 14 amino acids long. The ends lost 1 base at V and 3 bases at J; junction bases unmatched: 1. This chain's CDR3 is CASSLWGGTDTQYF. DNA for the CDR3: TGTGCCAGCAGTTTATGGGGAGGGACAGATACGCAGTATTTT.

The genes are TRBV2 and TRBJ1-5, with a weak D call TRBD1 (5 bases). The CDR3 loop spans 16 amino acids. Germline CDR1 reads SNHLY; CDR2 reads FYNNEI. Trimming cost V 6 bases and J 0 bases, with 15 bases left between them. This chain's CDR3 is CASRGPGKASNQPQHF. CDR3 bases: TGTGCCAGCAGGGGGCCCGGGAAAGCTAGCAATCAGCCCCAGCATTTT.

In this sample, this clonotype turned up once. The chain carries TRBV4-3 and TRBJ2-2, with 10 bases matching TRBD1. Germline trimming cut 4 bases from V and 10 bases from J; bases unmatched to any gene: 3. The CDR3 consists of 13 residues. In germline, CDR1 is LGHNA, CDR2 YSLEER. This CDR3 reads CASSRQGAAELFF. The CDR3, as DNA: TGCGCCAGCAGCCGACAGGGGGCCGCGGAGCTGTTTTTT.